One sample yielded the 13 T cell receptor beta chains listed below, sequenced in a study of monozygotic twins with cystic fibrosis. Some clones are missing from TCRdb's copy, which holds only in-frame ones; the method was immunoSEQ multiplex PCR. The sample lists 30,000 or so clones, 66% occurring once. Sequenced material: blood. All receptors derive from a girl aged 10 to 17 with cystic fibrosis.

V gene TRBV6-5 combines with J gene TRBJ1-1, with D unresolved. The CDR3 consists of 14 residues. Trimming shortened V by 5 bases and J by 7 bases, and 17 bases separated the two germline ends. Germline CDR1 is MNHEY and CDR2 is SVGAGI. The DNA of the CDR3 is TGTGCCAGCAGTCCACACCGAGTCTGGGATGAAGCTTTCTTT. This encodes CASSPHRVWDEAFF.

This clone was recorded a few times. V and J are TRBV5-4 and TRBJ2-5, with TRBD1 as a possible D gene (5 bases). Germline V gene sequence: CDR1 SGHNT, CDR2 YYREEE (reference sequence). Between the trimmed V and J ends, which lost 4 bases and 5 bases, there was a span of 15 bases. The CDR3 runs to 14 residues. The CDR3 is CASSVSRVQETQYF. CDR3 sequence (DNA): TGTGCCAGCAGCGTCTCCAGGGTGCAGGAGACCCAGTACTTC.

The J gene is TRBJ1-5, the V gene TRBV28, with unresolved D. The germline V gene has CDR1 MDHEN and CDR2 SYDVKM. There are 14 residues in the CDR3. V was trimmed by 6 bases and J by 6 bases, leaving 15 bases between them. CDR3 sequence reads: CASRMTPKGQPQHF. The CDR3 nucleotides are TGTGCCAGCAGAATGACCCCCAAAGGTCAGCCCCAGCATTTT.

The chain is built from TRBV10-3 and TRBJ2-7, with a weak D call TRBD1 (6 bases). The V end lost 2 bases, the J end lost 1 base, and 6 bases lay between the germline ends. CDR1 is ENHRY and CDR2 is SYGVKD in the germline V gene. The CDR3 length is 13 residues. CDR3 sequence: CAISETGSYEQYF. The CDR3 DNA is TGTGCCATCAGTGAGACAGGGTCCTACGAGCAGTACTTC.

CDR3 sequence: CASSPPAGDNEQFF. The CDR3 DNA reads as TGTGCCAGCAGCCCGCCAGCGGGCGACAATGAGCAGTTCTTC. This chain joins TRBV5-6 and TRBJ2-1, with a weak D call TRBD2 (6 bases). The length of the CDR3 is 14 residues. Per the germline V gene, CDR1 is SGHDT and CDR2 is YYEEEE. V was cut by 4 bases and J by 5 bases, with 13 bases left in between.

CDR3 in DNA: TGTGCCAGTATGGAAGGGTACGATACGCAGTATTTT. Translation: CASMEGYDTQYF. This chain uses TRBV19 with TRBJ2-3, with unresolved D. V was cut by 7 bases and J by 6 bases, with 11 bases left in between. This CDR3 comprises 12 residues. CDR1 is LNHDA, CDR2 SQIVND, per germline (reference sequence).

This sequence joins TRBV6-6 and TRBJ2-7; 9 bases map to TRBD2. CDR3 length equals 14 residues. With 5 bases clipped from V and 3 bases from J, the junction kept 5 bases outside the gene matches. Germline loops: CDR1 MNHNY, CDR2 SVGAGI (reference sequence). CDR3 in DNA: TGTGCCAGCAGTCTAGCGGGAAGAATCTACGAGCAGTACTTC. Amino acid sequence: CASSLAGRIYEQYF.

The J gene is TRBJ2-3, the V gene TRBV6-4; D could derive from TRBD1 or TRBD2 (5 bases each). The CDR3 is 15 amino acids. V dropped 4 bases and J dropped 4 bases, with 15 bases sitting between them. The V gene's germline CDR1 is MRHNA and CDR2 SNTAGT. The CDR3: CASSGTGAGPDTQYF. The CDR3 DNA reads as TGTGCCAGCAGTGGGACTGGGGCCGGCCCAGATACGCAGTATTTT.

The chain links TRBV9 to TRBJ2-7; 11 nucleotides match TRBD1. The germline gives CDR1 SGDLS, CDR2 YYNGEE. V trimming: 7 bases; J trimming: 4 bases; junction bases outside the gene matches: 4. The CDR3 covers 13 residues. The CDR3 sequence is CASSGTGGYEQYF. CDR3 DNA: TGTGCCAGCTCCGGGACAGGGGGTTACGAGCAGTACTTC. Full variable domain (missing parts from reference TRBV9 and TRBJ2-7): DSGVTQTPKHLITATGQRVTLRCSPRSGDLSVYWYQQSLDQGLQFLIQYYNGEERAKGNILERFSAQQFPDLHSELNLSSLELGDSALYFCASSGTGGYEQYFGPGTRLTVT.

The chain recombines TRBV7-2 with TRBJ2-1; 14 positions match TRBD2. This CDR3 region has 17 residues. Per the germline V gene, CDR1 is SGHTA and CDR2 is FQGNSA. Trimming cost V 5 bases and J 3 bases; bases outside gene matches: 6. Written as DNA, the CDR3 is TGTGCCAGCAGCACGACTAGCGGGAGGGCCATCTACAATGAGCAGTTCTTC. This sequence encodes CASSTTSGRAIYNEQFF.

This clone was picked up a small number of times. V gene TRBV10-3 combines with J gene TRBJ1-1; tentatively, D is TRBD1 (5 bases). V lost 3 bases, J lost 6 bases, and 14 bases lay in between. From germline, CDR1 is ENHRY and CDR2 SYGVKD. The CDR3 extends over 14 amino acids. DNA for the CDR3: TGTGCCATCAGTGACCCCGGGACCTACGCTGAAGCTTTCTTT. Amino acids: CAISDPGTYAEAFF.

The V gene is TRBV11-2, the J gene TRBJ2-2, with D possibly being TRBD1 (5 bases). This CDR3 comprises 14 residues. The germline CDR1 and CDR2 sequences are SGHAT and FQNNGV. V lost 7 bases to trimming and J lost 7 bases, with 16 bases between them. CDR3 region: CASIEWQGIGELFF. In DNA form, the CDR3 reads TGTGCCAGCATTGAGTGGCAGGGAATCGGGGAGCTGTTTTTT.

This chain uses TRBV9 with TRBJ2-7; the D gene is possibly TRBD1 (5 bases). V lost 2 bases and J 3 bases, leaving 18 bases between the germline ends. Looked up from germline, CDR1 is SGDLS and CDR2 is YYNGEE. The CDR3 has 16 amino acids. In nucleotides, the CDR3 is TGTGCCAGCAGCGTGGGCTTGGCAGGGTTGGGCTACGAGCAGTACTTC. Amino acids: CASSVGLAGLGYEQYF.